This record covers a single TCR beta chain. What it binds is not known. The data derive from a study of shared clonotypes between healthy human individuals. In germline, CDR1 is WSHSY, CDR2 SAAADI. The CDR3 is 11 amino acids. Trimming pared 8 bases from V and 9 bases from J, leaving 11 bases between. The repertoire was sequenced with immunoSEQ multiplex PCR; TCRdb's copy has only in-frame clones and lacks some. The sample shows some 2,100,000 clones, under 95% of them seen only once. Naive CD8 cells lacked CD45RO and underwent positive selection for CCR7, leaving out terminally differentiated effector memory CD45RA+ cells. Study conclusions and caveats: Of the naive CD4 clonotypes, approximately 5% were shared across four donors.

The V call is TRBV10-2, the J call TRBJ2-1; D unresolved. The TCR originated in a man aged 18-30 years in good health. Some clones in this sample may be carry-over from other donors' samples. The sequencing sample was made of naive CD8+ T cells from PBMCs. The CDR3 DNA follows: TGCGCCAGCGGCGACTGGGGTGAGCAGTTCTTC. Its protein is CASGDWGEQFF.